Following are 2 T cell receptor beta chains from one sample sequenced in a study of blood T cell repertoires in COVID-19. Assay: immunoSEQ multiplex PCR; the TCRdb copy retains only in-frame clones and omits some. The sample lists 120,000 or so clones; around 81% were seen once. The sample consisted of peripheral blood. Receptor source: a man between 60 and 75 years old with acute or convalescent COVID-19.

The chain has TRBV10-3 and TRBJ1-1; D is possibly TRBD1 (5 bases). The V gene's germline CDR1 is ENHRY and CDR2 SYGVKD. The CDR3 runs 14 residues. The V gene lost 3 bases and the J gene lost 5 bases, with 13 bases spanning the gap. The CDR3 DNA sequence: TGTGCCATCAGTGAAGTAACGGGGGTGACTGAAGCTTTCTTT. Protein product: CAISEVTGVTEAFF.

This clone was found once. This sequence joins TRBV25-1 and TRBJ1-1; tentatively, D is TRBD1 (5 bases). This CDR3 has 13 amino acids. The germline gives CDR1 MGHDK, CDR2 SYGVNS. The V end lost 7 bases, the J end lost 1 base, and 10 bases lay between the germline ends. The CDR3 DNA sequence: TGTGCCAGCAACAAGGGGTCGAACACTGAAGCTTTCTTT. Translation gives CASNKGSNTEAFF. Looking up the rest from reference TRBV25-1 and TRBJ1-1 gives the full variable domain: EADIYQTPRYLVIGTGKKITLECSQTMGHDKMYWYQQDPGMELHLIHYSYGVNSTEKGDLSSESTVSRIRTEHFPLTLESARPSHTSQYLCASNKGSNTEAFFGQGTRLTVV.